This T cell receptor (beta chain) was recovered during a study of shared clonotypes between healthy human individuals. Overall study: Ranging from 18 to 49 in age, donors were two women and three men.

This clone has a handful of counts. Its antigen is undetermined. V dropped 2 bases and J dropped 0; count of bases not matched to a gene: 4. The CDR3 is 16 amino acids. Germline V CDR1 and CDR2: MNHEY, SVGAGI. The healthy adult donors were HIV-negative and reported no recent acute infections or vaccinations. Assay used: immunoSEQ multiplex PCR; TCRdb lists only in-frame clones, some missing. Among around 1,100,000 clones listed, around three quarters were seen once. Study outcomes and limitations: Between a few donors, naive CD4 clonotypes were shared at a level of around 5.1%.

The source material was memory CD4+ T cells from PBMCs. Subset given: CD45RA-negative fraction. The receptor comes from a man aged 18-30 years in good health. Some clones in this sample may be carry-over from other donors' samples. V and J are TRBV6-5 and TRBJ1-3, with 7 nucleotides matching TRBD1. CDR3 in DNA: TGTGCCAGCAGTTACAGGGGACAGAGCTCTGGAAACACCATATATTTT. Protein sequence: CASSYRGQSSGNTIYF.